This T cell receptor beta chain came from a study of blood T cells in healthy people across ages (dated by TCRdb to the mid-2010s). In the study overall: In model experiments, template switching captured about one uniquely barcoded TCR beta cDNA molecule for every two T cells. To track age-related changes in TCR beta repertoire diversity, the study relied on deep sequencing normalized with unique cDNA molecular identifiers. The donors were divided into four age groups: young (average around 17 years), middle-aged (about 40), aged (about 62) and long-lived (about 80). To avoid experimental bias, donors of different ages were distributed randomly across sequencing lanes. Using the same blood draw, the study looked at two additional independent replicas of 1 million unique cDNA reads for two donors, one aged 18 to 30 and the other aged 80 or older. Overall results and qualifications from the work: Compared with the aged group, the long-lived group had more naive CD4+ T cells, fewer expanded clones and increased TCR diversity, a pattern suggesting age selection. Since profiling was done on bulk unsorted PBMCs, naive and antigen-experienced compartments could not be conclusively compared. Observed TCR beta diversity per million T cells fell roughly linearly with age, and a significant reduction was already apparent by age around 44. Observed TCR beta diversity correlated strongly with the percentage of naive T cells measured by flow cytometry. Estimates of total diversity from one million sequenced T cells were regarded as lower bounds and underestimates. Because the CMV infection status of the donors was unknown, age-related changes in expanded clonotypes may potentially have been confounded.

Comments on this clonotype: Its cognate antigen has yet to be identified. No qualities accompany the bases; no much larger clone lies one base away.

Systemically healthy Caucasian individuals from Russia, 35 to 50 in total and aged roughly 6 to 100 years, were included as donors. Each donor gave approximately 9.4 milliliters of peripheral blood, drawn into EDTA-treated Vacutainer tubes. Ficoll-Paque density-gradient centrifugation was used to isolate PBMCs, with at least 6 million per sample. Trizol reagent was used to extract total RNA from PBMCs, with at least 5 micrograms per sample. The percentages of naive CD45RAhigh/CD27high T cells were determined by flow cytometry on a PBMC aliquot from every donor. The CDR3 holds 16 amino acids from the cysteine to the phenylalanine. Only the CDR3 DNA stays, 48 bases, in frame from base 1. Trimming at the junction amounts to 1 base on V and 5 bases on J, and the germline ends lie 15 bases apart. CDR1 SGHVS and CDR2 FQNEAQ were looked up in the germline V gene. The library was generated by 5' RACE. Sequencing used an Illumina HiSeq 2500. The second PCR ran for about 7 to 11 cycles and used a J-beta primer mix along with a sample-barcoded 5' primer. A template-switch 5' adaptor carrying 12 random nucleotides introduced a unique molecular identifier onto each TCR beta cDNA molecule. Each sample yielded at least 3 million CDR3-containing paired-end reads. First-strand cDNA was synthesized from all RNA with the Mint cDNA synthesis kit, primed by a TRBC-specific oligonucleotide. After uracil-DNA glycosylase treatment, a first 18-cycle PCR used universal primers M1SS and BC2_uni_R on all cDNA. In the original analysis: For normalization, 1 million high-quality reads, each with a distinct molecular identifier, were randomly selected from each sample. Instead of being binned into consensus sequences, reads that shared molecular identifiers were thrown out. MiTCR, run with a Q25 quality threshold and the strictest error-elimination algorithm, handled CDR3 identification, clonotype clustering and error correction. Lower-bound total TCR beta diversity was estimated with a nonparametric unseen species model using Euler transformation. TCRdb applied fastp at Q25 and MiXCR to the public reads, then kept only in-frame beta chains. Under each unique CDR3 protein, matching rows form one entry showing the most common genes and DNA. TCRdb's processing, not the study's, gives the V and J calls here. The sample has around 790,000 distinct CDR3 sequences on record, under 45% of them singletons. The ten largest clones capture around 21% of the sample.

The sequence links TRBV7-8 to TRBJ2-4; TRBD2 is perhaps the D gene, given 6 matching bases. Sequenced material: blood. This clonotype originated in a man in his sixties in good health. In nucleotides, the sequence is TGTGCCAGCAGCTTAGTTGTGGGAGGTCTGGAAAACATTCAGTACTTC. This is translated as CASSLVVGGLENIQYF. When the CDR3 is completed using the reference TRBV7-8 and TRBJ2-4 genes on either side, the full variable domain is GAGVSQSPRYKVAKRGQDVALRCDPISGHVSLFWYQQALGQGPEFLTYFQNEAQLDKSGLPSDRFFAERPEGSVSTLKIQRTQQEDSAVYLCASSLVVGGLENIQYFGAGTRLSVL.